Listed below are T cell receptor beta chains from one sample, sequenced in a study of blood T cells in healthy people across ages. TCRdb fed the 5' RACE reads into MiXCR, producing one record per CDR3 protein. Of fewer than 800,000 distinct CDR3 sequences listed, around a fifth were seen once; the top ten hold around 3.4%. Material: blood. The source is a man between 65 and 85 years old in good health. CDR3s include the opening cysteine and the closing phenylalanine or tryptophan. The D gene is left open where the match is weak. Expanded clones are given a class, and other clones once, few, many or no size at all.

abundance: few; d_gene: .; v_gene: TRBV20-1; j_gene: TRBJ1-1; CDR3nt: TGCAGTGCTAGAGATACGGGGCGGGGTAACACTGAAGCTTTCTTT; CDR3aa: CSARDTGRGNTEAFF
abundance: .; d_gene: .; v_gene: TRBV20-1; j_gene: TRBJ2-1; CDR3nt: TGCAGTGCGCATACAGGGAGGGCGGATAACTACAATGAGCAGTTCTTC; CDR3aa: CSAHTGRADNYNEQFF
abundance: .; d_gene: TRBD2; v_gene: TRBV2; j_gene: TRBJ2-1; CDR3nt: TGTGCCAGCAGTGTGGCGGGAGGGCCCAACAATGAGCAGTTCTTC; CDR3aa: CASSVAGGPNNEQFF
abundance: .; d_gene: TRBD1; v_gene: TRBV13; j_gene: TRBJ1-5; CDR3nt: TGTGCCAGCAGCAAGGGACAGGGGGATAGTCAGCCCCAGCATTTT; CDR3aa: CASSKGQGDSQPQHF
abundance: .; d_gene: .; v_gene: TRBV12-3/TRBV12-4; j_gene: TRBJ2-5; CDR3nt: TGTGCCAGCAGTTCGTGGGGGAAATTTGAGACCCAGTACTTC; CDR3aa: CASSSWGKFETQYF
abundance: few; d_gene: .; v_gene: TRBV20-1; j_gene: TRBJ2-5; CDR3nt: TGCAGTGCTACAGGACATCAAGAGACCCAGTACTTC; CDR3aa: CSATGHQETQYF
abundance: .; d_gene: .; v_gene: TRBV5-6; j_gene: TRBJ2-5; CDR3nt: TGTGCCAGCAGCACCTGGGTTAAAGAGACCCAGTACTTC; CDR3aa: CASSTWVKETQYF
abundance: few; d_gene: TRBD2; v_gene: TRBV29-1; j_gene: TRBJ2-5; CDR3nt: TGCAGCGCTGATAGCGGGAGCTTCGGGGAGACCCAGTACTTC; CDR3aa: CSADSGSFGETQYF
abundance: few; d_gene: TRBD2; v_gene: TRBV6-6; j_gene: TRBJ2-3; CDR3nt: TGTGCCAGCAGAACCCCGGGACTAGCTTCAGATACGCAGTATTTT; CDR3aa: CASRTPGLASDTQYF
abundance: few; d_gene: TRBD1; v_gene: TRBV2; j_gene: TRBJ2-7; CDR3nt: TGTGCCAGCAGTGAACGGGGACAGGCCTCCTACGAGCAGTACTTC; CDR3aa: CASSERGQASYEQYF
abundance: .; d_gene: .; v_gene: TRBV7-2; j_gene: TRBJ2-5; CDR3nt: TGTGCCAGCAACCCAGGGGGGCGCGAGGAGACCCAGTACTTC; CDR3aa: CASNPGGREETQYF
abundance: few; d_gene: TRBD1; v_gene: TRBV7-2; j_gene: TRBJ2-5; CDR3nt: TGTGCCAGCAGCTTGGGACAGGTGGGCCCAGAGACCCAGTACTTC; CDR3aa: CASSLGQVGPETQYF
abundance: many; d_gene: .; v_gene: TRBV5-1; j_gene: TRBJ2-5; CDR3nt: TGCGCCAGCAGCGGGGGAGGGACACAAGAGACCCAGTACTTC; CDR3aa: CASSGGGTQETQYF
abundance: .; d_gene: .; v_gene: TRBV20-1; j_gene: TRBJ1-6; CDR3nt: TGCAGTGCGGTCCCGCAATTGAATAATTCACCCCTCCACTTT; CDR3aa: CSAVPQLNNSPLHF
abundance: .; d_gene: .; v_gene: TRBV5-1; j_gene: TRBJ2-5; CDR3nt: TGCGCCAGCAGCCTCGCTAAGACGGGGGGCTGGGAGACCCAGTACTTC; CDR3aa: CASSLAKTGGWETQYF
abundance: few; d_gene: TRBD1; v_gene: TRBV28; j_gene: TRBJ2-3; CDR3nt: TGTGCCAGCAGTTCAGGGGGAGAAGGCACAGATACGCAGTATTTT; CDR3aa: CASSSGGEGTDTQYF
abundance: .; d_gene: .; v_gene: TRBV14; j_gene: TRBJ1-4; CDR3nt: TGTGCCAGCAGCAGGATGGACGGAATTAATGAAGAACTGTTTTTT; CDR3aa: CASSRMDGINEELFF
abundance: many; d_gene: .; v_gene: TRBV20-1; j_gene: TRBJ2-5; CDR3nt: TGCAGTGCTGATACTAGAGGGACGGAGACCCAGTACTTC; CDR3aa: CSADTRGTETQYF
abundance: .; d_gene: .; v_gene: TRBV29-1; j_gene: TRBJ2-7; CDR3nt: TGCAGCGTGGGGGACGGAGCCTACGAGCAGTACTTC; CDR3aa: CSVGDGAYEQYF
abundance: .; d_gene: TRBD1; v_gene: TRBV5-6; j_gene: TRBJ2-7; CDR3nt: TGTGCCAGCAGCTCCTGGACAGGGGGCGGCGAGCAGTACTTC; CDR3aa: CASSSWTGGGEQYF
abundance: .; d_gene: TRBD1; v_gene: TRBV5-4; j_gene: TRBJ2-1; CDR3nt: TGTGCCAGCAGCATGAGACAGGGTAACAATGAGCAGTTCTTC; CDR3aa: CASSMRQGNNEQFF
abundance: .; d_gene: .; v_gene: TRBV7-9; j_gene: TRBJ1-4; CDR3nt: TGTGCCAGCAGCCCACAGGGCGGGGATGAAAAACTGTTTTTT; CDR3aa: CASSPQGGDEKLFF
abundance: many; d_gene: .; v_gene: TRBV29-1; j_gene: TRBJ1-2; CDR3nt: TGCAGCGTTGAAGAGCCCAGGCACCCTAACTATGGCTACACCTTC; CDR3aa: CSVEEPRHPNYGYTF
abundance: .; d_gene: TRBD2; v_gene: TRBV12-3/TRBV12-4; j_gene: TRBJ2-3; CDR3nt: TGTGCCAGCAGTTCCCTAGCGGGAGTGATAGATAAGCAGTATTTT; CDR3aa: CASSSLAGVIDKQYF
abundance: .; d_gene: .; v_gene: TRBV28; j_gene: TRBJ2-6; CDR3nt: TGTGCCAGCAGCCCATCGACTGCTGGCTCTGGGGCCAACGTCCTGACTTTC; CDR3aa: CASSPSTAGSGANVLTF
abundance: .; d_gene: .; v_gene: TRBV29-1; j_gene: TRBJ1-2; CDR3nt: TGCAGCGTTGCCGGTACAGCGCTGGGTAGTGGCTACACCTTC; CDR3aa: CSVAGTALGSGYTF
abundance: .; d_gene: .; v_gene: TRBV7-6; j_gene: TRBJ1-3; CDR3nt: TGTGCCAGCAGCTTAGGATCGAACACCATATATTTT; CDR3aa: CASSLGSNTIYF
abundance: many; d_gene: .; v_gene: TRBV24-1; j_gene: TRBJ2-1; CDR3nt: TGTGCCACCGCAACAGGGTCCATTGGTGAGCAGTTCTTC; CDR3aa: CATATGSIGEQFF
abundance: few; d_gene: .; v_gene: TRBV5-1; j_gene: TRBJ1-6; CDR3nt: TGCGCCAGCAGCCTAACCTCCGGGACCACTAATTCACCCCTCCACTTT; CDR3aa: CASSLTSGTTNSPLHF
abundance: .; d_gene: .; v_gene: TRBV25-1; j_gene: TRBJ2-1; CDR3nt: TGTGCCAGCAGTGAATCCCTAGTGGGCAATGAGCAGTTCTTC; CDR3aa: CASSESLVGNEQFF
abundance: .; d_gene: TRBD1; v_gene: TRBV7-7; j_gene: TRBJ2-3; CDR3nt: TGTGCTAGCAGCCGGACAGGGTTGGAAGATACGCAGTATTTT; CDR3aa: CASSRTGLEDTQYF
abundance: .; d_gene: .; v_gene: TRBV5-7; j_gene: TRBJ2-3; CDR3nt: TGTGCCAGCAGCTTGTGGCAGTGGGTCACAGATACGCAGTATTTT; CDR3aa: CASSLWQWVTDTQYF
abundance: .; d_gene: .; v_gene: TRBV9; j_gene: TRBJ1-1; CDR3nt: TGTGCCAGCAGCGTAGCTGGGGCGGGTCAGAACACTGAAGCTTTCTTT; CDR3aa: CASSVAGAGQNTEAFF
abundance: .; d_gene: .; v_gene: TRBV25-1; j_gene: TRBJ2-3; CDR3nt: TGTGCCAGCAGTGCGTCGGACAGACCAGATACGCACTATTTT; CDR3aa: CASSASDRPDTHYF
abundance: few; d_gene: .; v_gene: TRBV12-3/TRBV12-4; j_gene: TRBJ1-2; CDR3nt: TGTGCCAGCAGTTTAGGGATAACGGCCTATGGCTACACCTTC; CDR3aa: CASSLGITAYGYTF
abundance: few; d_gene: .; v_gene: TRBV30; j_gene: TRBJ2-1; CDR3nt: TGTGCCTGGAGCTCCAGCTCCTACAATGAGCAGTTCTTC; CDR3aa: CAWSSSSYNEQFF
abundance: .; d_gene: .; v_gene: TRBV3-1; j_gene: TRBJ1-1; CDR3nt: TGTGCCAGCAGCCAAGCAGGGGCCGGCACTGAAGCTTTCTTT; CDR3aa: CASSQAGAGTEAFF
abundance: few; d_gene: .; v_gene: TRBV6-2/TRBV6-3; j_gene: TRBJ2-1; CDR3nt: TGTGCCAGCAGTTACTCACTAGCCATGTACAATGAGCAGTTCTTC; CDR3aa: CASSYSLAMYNEQFF
abundance: .; d_gene: .; v_gene: TRBV21-1; j_gene: TRBJ1-2; CDR3nt: TGTGCCAGCAGCAAAGTCAGTGGGACAGTGGCATACAAGGGGTATAGCTATGGCTACACCTTC; CDR3aa: CASSKVSGTVAYKGYSYGYTF
abundance: many; d_gene: .; v_gene: TRBV2; j_gene: TRBJ2-5; CDR3nt: TGTGCCAGCATTGAGGGAGTGGAAGAGACCCAGTACTTC; CDR3aa: CASIEGVEETQYF
abundance: few; d_gene: TRBD1; v_gene: TRBV27; j_gene: TRBJ2-2; CDR3nt: TGTGCCAGCAGTTTCGGACAGGGTAGGCGGGAGCTGTTTTTT; CDR3aa: CASSFGQGRRELFF
abundance: few; d_gene: TRBD1; v_gene: TRBV28; j_gene: TRBJ2-2; CDR3nt: TGTGCCAGCACCACTCCGGGACAGGGTCGCACCGGGGAGCTGTTTTTT; CDR3aa: CASTTPGQGRTGELFF
abundance: once; d_gene: .; v_gene: TRBV7-2; j_gene: TRBJ2-3; CDR3nt: TGTGCCAGCAGCTATAGTAGCGTTACGTTGAATACGCAGTATTTT; CDR3aa: CASSYSSVTLNTQYF
abundance: .; d_gene: .; v_gene: TRBV30; j_gene: TRBJ1-2; CDR3nt: TGTGCCTGGAATCGGGAGGCCGATCCCTACACCTTC; CDR3aa: CAWNREADPYTF
abundance: many; d_gene: .; v_gene: TRBV11-2; j_gene: TRBJ2-1; CDR3nt: TGTGCCAGCAGTGAGACGGGAGTAGTGCAGTTCTTC; CDR3aa: CASSETGVVQFF
abundance: .; d_gene: TRBD1; v_gene: TRBV7-9; j_gene: TRBJ1-4; CDR3nt: TGTGCCAGCAGCCTGAGGCTCCCGGGACAGGGGACTAATGAAAAACTGTTTTTT; CDR3aa: CASSLRLPGQGTNEKLFF
abundance: .; d_gene: .; v_gene: TRBV29-1; j_gene: TRBJ1-1; CDR3nt: TGCAGCGTTTTTCCGACCACTGAAGCTTTCTTT; CDR3aa: CSVFPTTEAFF
abundance: .; d_gene: .; v_gene: TRBV27; j_gene: TRBJ1-2; CDR3nt: TGTGCCAGCACGCCTTGGGGCTACACCTTC; CDR3aa: CASTPWGYTF
abundance: .; d_gene: .; v_gene: TRBV28; j_gene: TRBJ1-1; CDR3nt: TGTGCCAGCAGGCAGGGTGACACTGAAGCTTTCTTT; CDR3aa: CASRQGDTEAFF
abundance: few; d_gene: TRBD1; v_gene: TRBV5-5; j_gene: TRBJ1-3; CDR3nt: TGTGCCAGCAGCCTGGGTGGACAGGGGGCAAACACCATATATTTT; CDR3aa: CASSLGGQGANTIYF
abundance: .; d_gene: .; v_gene: TRBV28; j_gene: TRBJ2-3; CDR3nt: TGTGCCAGCGGACCCCCAGATACGCAGTATTTT; CDR3aa: CASGPPDTQYF
abundance: few; d_gene: .; v_gene: TRBV3-1; j_gene: TRBJ2-4; CDR3nt: TGTGCCAGCAGCCAAGATACAGGGAGCCAGAACATTCAGTACTTC; CDR3aa: CASSQDTGSQNIQYF
abundance: few; d_gene: TRBD1; v_gene: TRBV18; j_gene: TRBJ1-1; CDR3nt: TGTGCCAGCTCACCGGGACAGGGGGCGCTTACTGAAGCTTTCTTT; CDR3aa: CASSPGQGALTEAFF
abundance: few; d_gene: .; v_gene: TRBV10-3; j_gene: TRBJ2-3; CDR3nt: TGTGCCATCACTGCTGGAGGGGAAGATACGCAGTATTTT; CDR3aa: CAITAGGEDTQYF
abundance: .; d_gene: TRBD1; v_gene: TRBV6-2/TRBV6-3; j_gene: TRBJ2-7; CDR3nt: TGTGCCAGCACCGGACAGGCAGGCGAGCAGTACTTC; CDR3aa: CASTGQAGEQYF
abundance: few; d_gene: .; v_gene: TRBV7-2; j_gene: TRBJ2-7; CDR3nt: TGTGCCAGCAGCTTATCAATAGGGCCTGAGCAGTACTTC; CDR3aa: CASSLSIGPEQYF
abundance: .; d_gene: .; v_gene: TRBV28; j_gene: TRBJ2-7; CDR3nt: TGTGCCAGCGACCCTGGGCACCTCTACGAGCAGTACTTC; CDR3aa: CASDPGHLYEQYF
abundance: few; d_gene: .; v_gene: TRBV14; j_gene: TRBJ2-1; CDR3nt: TGTGCCAGCAGCCAAGGGGCTACGGTTACCTACAATGAGCAGTTCTTC; CDR3aa: CASSQGATVTYNEQFF
abundance: few; d_gene: TRBD2; v_gene: TRBV2; j_gene: TRBJ2-1; CDR3nt: TGTGCCAGCAGTGCGGGACTAGCGGAACACAATGAGCAGTTCTTC; CDR3aa: CASSAGLAEHNEQFF
abundance: .; d_gene: .; v_gene: TRBV10-3; j_gene: TRBJ2-5; CDR3nt: TGTGCCATCAGTTCCGGGCAGTGGGGACAAGAGACCCAGTACTTC; CDR3aa: CAISSGQWGQETQYF